The 14 T cell receptor beta chains listed next were all sequenced from one sample in a study of CD8+ T cells in alopecia areata. Isolated RNA was reverse transcribed into cDNA used as the sequencing template. Sequencing was performed with immunoSEQ multiplex PCR; in TCRdb, only in-frame clones are kept and a portion is missing. Captured here are about 120,000 clones, none seen once; the top ten comprise around 20%. Source material: lesional skin. These receptors were taken from a C3H/HeJ mouse with alopecia areata. MHC haplotype of the mouse line: H2-k.

A few counts support this clone. Gene labels here are mouse ones. Read coverage stops 4 residues before the CDR3 terminus; the germline J gene supplies the remainder. The rearrangement joins TRBV19 to TRBJ2-7; 7 bases fit TRBD2. CDR1 FNHDT and CDR2 SITEND come from the germline V gene (reference sequence). V gave up 2 bases and J gave up 3 bases; unmatched junction bases: 5. The CDR3 contains 14 residues. The CDR3 spells CASSIRPGGYEQYF. CDR3 DNA, as far as it was read: TGTGCCAGCAGTATCCGTCCTGGGGGCTAT.

This clone was counted a few times. Germline and genes here are mouse. Read coverage stops 4 residues before the CDR3 terminus; the germline J gene supplies the remainder. The chain is built from TRBV19 and TRBJ1-4; perhaps TRBD1 as D (6 bases). Germline lookup yields CDR1 FNHDT and CDR2 SITEND (reference sequence). There are 14 residues in the CDR3. Trimming left V 0 bases short and J 6 bases short, with 9 bases between. CDR3 loop: CASSIGRGDERLFF. CDR3 DNA, as far as it was read: TGTGCCAGCAGTATAGGCAGGGGCGACGAA.

Worth noting for this clone: The germline and genes are mouse ones. The sequence runs out 4 residues before the end of the CDR3; the remainder is reconstructed from the germline J gene. The rearrangement joins TRBV13-1 to TRBJ2-2, with 7 bases matching TRBD2. The V gene's germline CDR1 is NSHNY and CDR2 SYGAGN. With V trimmed by 0 bases and J by 1 base, 6 bases remained unmatched. The CDR3 extends over 17 amino acids. The sequenced CDR3 bases are TGTGCCAGCAGTGATGGGGCCGGGACTGTAAACACCGGG. The encoded protein is CASSDGAGTVNTG. The full CDR3 is CASSDGAGTVNTGQLYF.

On this clone: Gene names are mouse gene names. The read is 4 residues too short to cover the CDR3 end, so that end is filled in from the germline J gene. This chain joins TRBV1 and TRBJ2-1, with D perhaps matching TRBD2 (7 bases). CDR3 length: 17 amino acids. Per germline, CDR1 NSQYPW and CDR2 LRSPGD (reference sequence). V gave up 3 bases and J gave up 0 bases, with 15 bases separating them. The CDR3 loop reads CTCSAGGRKTNYAEQFF. The CDR3 DNA, read in part, is TGCACCTGCAGTGCTGGGGGGCGCAAAACTAACTATGCT.

This clone has a count of ten or more. Mouse gene names and germline throughout. The covered CDR3 bases are TGTGCCAGCAGTGAAGCCAGGGGGGGCTCAAACTCC. Translating gives CASSEARGGSNS. The CDR3, in full, reads CASSEARGGSNSDYTF. The V and J genes are TRBV13-3 and TRBJ1-2, with TRBD1 matching over 7 bases. The read stops 4 residues short of the end of the CDR3; the missing end is completed from the germline J gene. The germline V gene has CDR1 NNHDY and CDR2 SYVADS. This CDR3 contains 16 residues. J gave up 0 bases and V 2 bases, and 7 bases lay outside the gene matches.

This clone came up a few times. TCRdb's protein does not match the DNA translation at residue 11; the protein provided is translated from the DNA. The gene names given are mouse names. Read sequence stops 3 residues before the CDR3 end, and the germline J gene provides the missing end. V gene TRBV17 combines with J gene TRBJ1-3; D possibly corresponds to TRBD1 (5 bases). CDR1 and CDR2 from the germline V gene are MNHDT and YYDKIL. The CDR3 runs to 14 residues. V lost 5 bases to trimming and J lost 0 bases, with 8 bases between them. The CDR3 sequence: CASSPGISGNTLYF. CDR3 DNA (partial): TGTGCTAGCAGTCCAGGGATTTCTGGAAATACG.

Turning to this clone: Mouse germline and gene names are used. The read ends 4 residues before the CDR3 terminus; that terminus is restored from the germline J gene. The same CDR3 also results from other DNA sequences found in this sample. The gene calls are TRBV13-3 and TRBJ2-5; TRBD2 matches 7 bases. This CDR3 spans 15 amino acids. Germline CDR1 NNHDY, CDR2 SYVADS. The ends lost 5 bases at V and 0 bases at J; junction bases unmatched: 6. CDR3 amino acids: CASSPTGFNQDTQYF. Incomplete CDR3 DNA: TGTGCCAGCAGCCCGACTGGGTTTAACCAAGAC.

This clone was observed a few times. Germline and genes here are mouse. From the germline J gene comes the end of the CDR3, since the read stops 4 residues before it. J is TRBJ1-1 and V is TRBV13-3, with D possibly being TRBD1 (5 bases). Germline-derived CDR1 and CDR2 are NNHDY and SYVADS. The V gene lost 5 bases and the J gene lost 2 bases, with 13 bases spanning the gap. This CDR3 is built from 14 residues. Incomplete CDR3 DNA: TGTGCCAGCAGCCCTTCGGGGGGTAACACA. Amino acids: CASSPSGGNT. The whole CDR3 sequence is CASSPSGGNTEVFF.

For this clone: The listed genes are named as in mouse. The sequenced fragment ends 4 residues before the CDR3 boundary, so the rest is inferred from the germline J gene. The chain combines TRBV1 with TRBJ2-3; D tentatively fits TRBD1 or TRBD2 (5 bases each). CDR1 and CDR2 (germline): NSQYPW, LRSPGD (reference sequence). The germline V and J ends were trimmed by 0 bases and 3 bases, with 10 bases remaining between them. The CDR3 has 15 amino acids. CDR3 sequence: CTCSAEGDEAETLYF. The part of the CDR3 DNA that was read is TGCACCTGCAGTGCAGAGGGGGATGAGGCAGAA.

About this clone itself: Germline and genes: mouse. The sequenced fragment ends 4 residues before the CDR3 boundary, so the rest is inferred from the germline J gene. Other DNA sequences in this specimen translate into the identical CDR3. The chain recombines TRBV1 with TRBJ2-4; TRBD1 aligns across 9 bases. Losses at the gene ends were 3 bases for V and 0 bases for J; bases not matched to a gene: 4. The germline V gene has CDR1 NSQYPW and CDR2 LRSPGD (reference sequence). This CDR3 spans 16 amino acids. Here the CDR3 reads CTCSAGTGMSQNTLYF. Incomplete CDR3 DNA: TGCACCTGCAGTGCCGGGACAGGGATGAGTCAAAAC.

This clone showed up just a few times. An end of the junction differs from the germline gene, which may be a read error. Each gene name is a mouse one. The read is 4 residues too short to cover the CDR3 end, so that end is filled in from the germline J gene. The V gene is TRBV5, the J gene TRBJ2-3; 7 nucleotides line up with TRBD2. Germline V lookup: CDR1 LGHNA, CDR2 YNLKQL (reference sequence). The CDR3 has 15 amino acids. The CDR3 here is CASCQNWGSAETLYF. CDR3 DNA, as far as it was read: TGTGCCAGCTGCCAGAACTGGGGTAGTGCAGAA.

This clone showed up just a few times. At residue 12, TCRdb's protein is not the same as the translated DNA, so the protein here was read from the DNA. Gene names and germline refer to mouse. The read comes to an end 3 residues before the CDR3 does, leaving the germline J gene to fill in the end. This sequence joins TRBV19 and TRBJ1-6; 10 bases match TRBD1. TRBJ1-6 falls under the ORF class, with uncertain function. The length of the CDR3 is 15 residues. Trimming cost V 2 bases and J 10 bases; bases outside gene matches: 6. CDR1 is FNHDT, CDR2 SITEND, per germline (reference sequence). CDR3 sequence: CASSIRDRGRSPLYF. The CDR3 DNA, read in part, is TGTGCCAGCAGTATCCGGGACAGGGGACGCTCGCCC.

This clone turned up a few times. The protein in this entry is translated from the DNA; at residue 11 it differs from the protein listed in TCRdb. Gene names follow the mouse nomenclature. The read terminates 3 residues ahead of where the CDR3 ends, so the germline J gene completes it. The rearrangement links TRBV5 to TRBJ1-3; a weak D match, TRBD1 (5 bases). Germline V gene data show CDR1 as LGHNA and CDR2 as YNLKQL (reference sequence). The CDR3 extends over 14 amino acids. The V gene lost 4 bases and the J gene lost 1 base, with 8 bases spanning the gap. CDR3 DNA (partial): TGTGCCAGCAGCCCCCGACAGTCTGGAAATACG. Protein: CASSPRQSGNT. The whole CDR3 protein reads CASSPRQSGNTLYF.

Ten or more counts support this clone. Gene names and germline refer to mouse. Read data end 4 residues before the CDR3 end; the end is taken from the germline J gene. The chain has TRBV13-3 and TRBJ1-1; 7 nucleotides align to TRBD1. The CDR3 is 15 amino acids. The germline CDR1 and CDR2 sequences are NNHDY and SYVADS. With V trimmed by 0 bases and J by 3 bases, 5 bases remained unmatched. This CDR3 reads CASSDGKGAYTEVFF. The CDR3 DNA, read in part, is TGTGCCAGCAGTGATGGGAAGGGGGCGTACACA.